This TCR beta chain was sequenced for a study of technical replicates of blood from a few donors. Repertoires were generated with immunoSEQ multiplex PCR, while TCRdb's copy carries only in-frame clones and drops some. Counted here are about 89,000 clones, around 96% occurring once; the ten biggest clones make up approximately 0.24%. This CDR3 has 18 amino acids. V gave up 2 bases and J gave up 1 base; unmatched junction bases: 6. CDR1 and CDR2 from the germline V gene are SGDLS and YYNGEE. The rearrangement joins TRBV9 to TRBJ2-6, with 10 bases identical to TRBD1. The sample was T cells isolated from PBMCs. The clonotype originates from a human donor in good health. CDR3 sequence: CASSVDRGRRSGANVLTF. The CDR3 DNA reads TGTGCCAGCAGCGTCGACAGGGGGCGCAGGTCTGGGGCCAACGTCCTGACTTTC.